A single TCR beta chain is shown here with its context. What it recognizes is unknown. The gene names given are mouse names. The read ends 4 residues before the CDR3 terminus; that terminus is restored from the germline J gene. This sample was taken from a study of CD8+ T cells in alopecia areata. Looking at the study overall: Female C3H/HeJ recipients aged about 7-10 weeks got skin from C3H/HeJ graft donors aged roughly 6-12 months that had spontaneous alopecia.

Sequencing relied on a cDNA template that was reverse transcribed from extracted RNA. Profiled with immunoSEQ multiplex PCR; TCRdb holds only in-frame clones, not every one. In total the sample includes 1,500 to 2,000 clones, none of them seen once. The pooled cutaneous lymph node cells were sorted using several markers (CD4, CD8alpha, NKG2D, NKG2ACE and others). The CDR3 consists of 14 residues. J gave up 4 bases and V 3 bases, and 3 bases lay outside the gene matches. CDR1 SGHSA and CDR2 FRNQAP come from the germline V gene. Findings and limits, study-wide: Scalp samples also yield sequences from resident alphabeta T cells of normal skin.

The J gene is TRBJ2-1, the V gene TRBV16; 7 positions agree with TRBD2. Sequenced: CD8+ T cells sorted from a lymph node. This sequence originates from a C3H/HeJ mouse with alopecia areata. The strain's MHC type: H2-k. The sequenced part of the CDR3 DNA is TGTGCAAGCAGCTTCGGGGGGGGGTATGCT. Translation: CASSFGGGYA. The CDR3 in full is CASSFGGGYAEQFF.